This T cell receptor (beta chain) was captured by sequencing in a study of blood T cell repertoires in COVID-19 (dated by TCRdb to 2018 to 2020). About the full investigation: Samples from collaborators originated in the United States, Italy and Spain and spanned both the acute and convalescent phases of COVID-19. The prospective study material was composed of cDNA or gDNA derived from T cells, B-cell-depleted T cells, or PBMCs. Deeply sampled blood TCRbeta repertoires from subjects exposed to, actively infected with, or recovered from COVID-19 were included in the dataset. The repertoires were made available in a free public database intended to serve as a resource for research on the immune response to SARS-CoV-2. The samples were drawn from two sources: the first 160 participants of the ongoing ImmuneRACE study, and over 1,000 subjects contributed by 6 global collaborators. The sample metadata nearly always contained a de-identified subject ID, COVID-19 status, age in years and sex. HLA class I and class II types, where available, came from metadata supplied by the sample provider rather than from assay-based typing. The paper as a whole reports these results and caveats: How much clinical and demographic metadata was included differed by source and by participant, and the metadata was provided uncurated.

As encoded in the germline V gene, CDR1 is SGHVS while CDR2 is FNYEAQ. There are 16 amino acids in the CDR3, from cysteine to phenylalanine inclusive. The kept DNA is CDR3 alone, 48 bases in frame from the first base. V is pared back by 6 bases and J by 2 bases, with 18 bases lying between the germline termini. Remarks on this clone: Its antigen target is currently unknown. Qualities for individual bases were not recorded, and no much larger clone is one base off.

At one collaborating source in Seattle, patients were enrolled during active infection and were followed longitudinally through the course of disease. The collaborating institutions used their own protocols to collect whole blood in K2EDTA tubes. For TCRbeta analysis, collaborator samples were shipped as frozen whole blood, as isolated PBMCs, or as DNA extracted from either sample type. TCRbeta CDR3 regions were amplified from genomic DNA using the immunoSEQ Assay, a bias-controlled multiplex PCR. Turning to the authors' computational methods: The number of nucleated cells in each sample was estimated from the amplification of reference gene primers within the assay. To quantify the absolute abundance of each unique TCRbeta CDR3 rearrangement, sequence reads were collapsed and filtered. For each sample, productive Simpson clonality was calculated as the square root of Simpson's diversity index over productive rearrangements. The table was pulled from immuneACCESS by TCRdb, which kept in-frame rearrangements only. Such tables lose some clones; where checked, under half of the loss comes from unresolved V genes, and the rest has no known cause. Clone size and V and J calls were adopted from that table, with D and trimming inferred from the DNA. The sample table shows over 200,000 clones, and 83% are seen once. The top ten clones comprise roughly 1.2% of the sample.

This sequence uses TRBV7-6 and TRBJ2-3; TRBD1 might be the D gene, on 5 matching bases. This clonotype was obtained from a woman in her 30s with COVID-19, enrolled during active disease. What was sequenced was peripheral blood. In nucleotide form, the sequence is TGTGCCAGCAGTCCAGGGTCTCCCCCTTACACAGATACGCAGTATTTT. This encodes CASSPGSPPYTDTQYF.